This T cell receptor (beta chain) emerged from a study of graft-versus-host responses after intestinal transplantation listed by TCRdb under 2021. Notes on the research overall: Multivisceral, liver-intestinal, or isolated intestinal transplants were received by the recipients. Bulk TCR-beta CDR3 sequencing was used to track graft-versus-host and host-versus-graft alloreactive T cell clones in the graft, circulation and bone marrow after intestinal transplantation. Samples from a few later patients were sequenced in-house on an Illumina MiSeq with MiXCR processing rather than by the commercial service. Every recipient was given anti-thymocyte globulin induction, followed by around three years of maintenance tacrolimus and steroids. The cohort enrolled approximately 24 intestinal transplant recipients, one of whom was a retransplant, and a few patients without pretransplant specimens were excluded. Alloreactive clones were identified by sequencing pre-transplant mixed lymphocyte reaction products and comparing them with unstimulated pre-transplant donor and recipient T cells. Donor T cell macrochimerism was defined as a peak of at least 4% donor T cells among recipient peripheral blood mononuclear cells. The research as a whole found: In the allografts of patients with donor T cell macrochimerism, GvH to HvG T cell clonal ratios were high. GvH clones were found in recipient bone marrow, and some of the GvH clones appeared earlier in ileal mucosa or blood, which is consistent with an intestinal mucosal origin. Early after transplant, peak levels of circulating GvH clones were found to be associated with declines in HvG clones. The relatively low number and heterogeneity of intestinal transplant patients limited the conclusions.

The CDR3 numbers 18 residues from cysteine through phenylalanine. This entry keeps only the CDR3 DNA: 54 bases, framed from base 1. The library was produced with the immunoSEQ multiplex PCR assay. For most patients, genomic DNA was subjected to high-throughput TCR-beta CDR3 sequencing by Adaptive Biotechnologies. As for how the authors treated the data: TCR sequencing data were retrieved from Adaptive's ImmunoSEQ software for some 17 patients, whereas three other patients were processed with MiXCR and VDJtools. CDR3 nucleotide sequences shared between donor and recipient were removed because their origin could not be assigned. To be classed as alloreactive, a clone needed at least 2-fold expansion over unstimulated cells and a minimum CFSE-low frequency of 0.002% (template counts) or 0.001% (read counts). Clones were considered mappable if detected in sequenced pre-transplant spleen, lymph node, or MLR CFSE-low populations of the donor or recipient. Cumulative frequency of alloreactive clones was calculated as a percentage of all sequences weighted by copy number. TCRdb mirrors the immuneACCESS table, restricted to in-frame sequences. Some clones are absent from its copies; in checked studies, under half trace to an unresolved V gene, and the reason for the others is unknown. That table supplies the V and J calls and clone size; D and trimming were determined from the DNA. A total of roughly 97,000 clones appear in this sample, 80% to 95% of them only once. 15% to 20% of the sample is held by the ten biggest clonotypes.

Blood samples were collected up to 4 times in the first month after transplant and then at least monthly when available. Points on this clone: It lacks a known antigen. No base-level quality is on record; no much larger clone is a single base apart.

Sequences were derived from PBMCs, sampled roughly 68 weeks after intestinal transplant. The rearrangement joined TRBV21-1 to TRBJ2-6; TRBD1, the table's D call, was not compared with the DNA. TRBV21-1 is shown as a pseudogene. This clonotype was obtained from a human patient who received an intestinal transplant, so some T cells may come from the graft donor. The CDR3 protein is CASSAPGTGATGANVLTF. The bases are TGTGCCAGCAGCGCTCCCGGGACAGGGGCAACTGGGGCCAACGTCCTGACTTTC.